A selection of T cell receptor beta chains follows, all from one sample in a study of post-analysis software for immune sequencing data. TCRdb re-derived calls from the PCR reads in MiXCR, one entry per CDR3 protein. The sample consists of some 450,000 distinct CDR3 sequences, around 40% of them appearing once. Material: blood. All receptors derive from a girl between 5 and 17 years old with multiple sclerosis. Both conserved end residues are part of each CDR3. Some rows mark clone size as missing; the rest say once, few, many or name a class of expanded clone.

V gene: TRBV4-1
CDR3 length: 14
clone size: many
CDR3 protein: CASSPGLAAYEQYF

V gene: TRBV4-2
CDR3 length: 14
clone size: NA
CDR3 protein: CASSPTGGRDEAFF

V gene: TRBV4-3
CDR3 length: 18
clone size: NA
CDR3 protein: CTSSQDTKTAEVTDTQYF

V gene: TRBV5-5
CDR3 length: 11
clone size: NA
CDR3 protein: CASSFSEGYTF

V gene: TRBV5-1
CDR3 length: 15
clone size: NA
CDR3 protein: CASRPSGLNIDEQYF

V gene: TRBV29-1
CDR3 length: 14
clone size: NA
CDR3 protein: CSVLQGTGGNEQFF

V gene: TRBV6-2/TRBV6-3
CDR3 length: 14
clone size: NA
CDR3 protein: CASFTRQASYEQYF

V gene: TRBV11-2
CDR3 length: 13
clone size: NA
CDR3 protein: CATSRGQDLPQHF

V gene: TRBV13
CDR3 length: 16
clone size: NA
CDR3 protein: CASSWEGDIAPYEQYF

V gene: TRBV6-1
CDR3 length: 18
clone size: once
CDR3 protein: CASSRIRREYPAIYEQYF

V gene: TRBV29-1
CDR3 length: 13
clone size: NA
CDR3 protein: CSANRGRGQPQHF

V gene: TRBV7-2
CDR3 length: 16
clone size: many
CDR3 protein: CASSLVFGSSYNEQFF

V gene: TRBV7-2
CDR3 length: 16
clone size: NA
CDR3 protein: CASSPQTSGSIYEQYF

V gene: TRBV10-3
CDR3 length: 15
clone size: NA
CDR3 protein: CAIGPDLRSGDEQFF

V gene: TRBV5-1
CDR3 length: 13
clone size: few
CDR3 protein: CASSWDNSYEQYF

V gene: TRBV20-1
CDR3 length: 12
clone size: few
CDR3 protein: CSATYGQETQYF

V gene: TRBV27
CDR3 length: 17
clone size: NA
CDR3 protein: CASSLPLGSGSPDTQYF

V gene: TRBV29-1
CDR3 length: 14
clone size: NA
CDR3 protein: CSVGQLAGGDTQYF

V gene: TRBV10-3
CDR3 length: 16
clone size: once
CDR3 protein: CAISEPGQGFTDTQYF

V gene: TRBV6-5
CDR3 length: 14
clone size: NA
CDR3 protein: CASSLDSYSYEQYF

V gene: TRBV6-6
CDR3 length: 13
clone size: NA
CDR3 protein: CASSYARGNEQFF

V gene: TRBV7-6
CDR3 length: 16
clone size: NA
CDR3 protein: CASSLGTSGRTETQYF

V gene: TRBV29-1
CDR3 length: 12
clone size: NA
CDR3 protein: CSVQALLAESYF

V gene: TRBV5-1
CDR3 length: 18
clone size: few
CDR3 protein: CASSLEVDGRGSYNEQFF